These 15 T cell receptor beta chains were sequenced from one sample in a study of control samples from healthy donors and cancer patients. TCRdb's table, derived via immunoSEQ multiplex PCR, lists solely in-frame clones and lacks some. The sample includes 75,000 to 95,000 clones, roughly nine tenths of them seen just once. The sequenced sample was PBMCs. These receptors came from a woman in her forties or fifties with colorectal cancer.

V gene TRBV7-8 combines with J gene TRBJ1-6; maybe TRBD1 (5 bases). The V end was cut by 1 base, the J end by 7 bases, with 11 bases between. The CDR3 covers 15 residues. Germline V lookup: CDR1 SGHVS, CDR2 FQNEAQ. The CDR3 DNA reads TGTGCCAGCAGCTTAGGGGGCGCGGGGAATTCACCCCTCCACTTT. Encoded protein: CASSLGGAGNSPLHF.

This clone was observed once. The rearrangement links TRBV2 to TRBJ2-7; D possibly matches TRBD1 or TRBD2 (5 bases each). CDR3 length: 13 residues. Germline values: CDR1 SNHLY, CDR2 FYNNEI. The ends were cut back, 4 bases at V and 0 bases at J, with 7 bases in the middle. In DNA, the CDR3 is TGTGCCAGCAGTGTTGGGACCTCCTACGAGCAGTACGTC. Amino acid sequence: CASSVGTSYEQYV.

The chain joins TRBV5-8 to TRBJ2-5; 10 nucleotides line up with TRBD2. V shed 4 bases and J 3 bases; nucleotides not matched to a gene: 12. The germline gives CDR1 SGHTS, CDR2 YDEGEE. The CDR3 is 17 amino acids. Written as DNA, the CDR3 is TGTGCCAGCAGCAGGGGATCGAGCGGGGGGGCGGAAGAGACCCAGTACTTC. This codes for CASSRGSSGGAEETQYF. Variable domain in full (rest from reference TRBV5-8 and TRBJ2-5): EAGVTQSPTHLIKTRGQQATLRCSPISGHTSVYWYQQALGLGLQFLLWYDEGEERNRGNFPPRFSGRQFPNYSSELNVNALELEDSALYLCASSRGSSGGAEETQYFGPGTRLLVL.

CDR3 region: CASSPRGARNEQFF. The CDR3 coding sequence is TGTGCCAGCAGCCCCCGGGGGGCTAGGAATGAGCAGTTCTTC. V gene TRBV7-2 combines with J gene TRBJ2-1; D is perhaps TRBD2 (7 bases). The germline V and J ends were trimmed by 5 bases and 7 bases, with 15 bases remaining between them. Germline CDR1 SGHTA, CDR2 FQGNSA. CDR3 size: 14 residues. Based on the CDR3 plus reference TRBV7-2 and TRBJ2-1, the full variable domain is GAGVSQSPSNKVTEKGKDVELRCDPISGHTALYWYRQSLGQGLEFLIYFQGNSAPDKSGLPSDRFSAERTGGSVSTLTIQRTQQEDSAVYLCASSPRGARNEQFFGPGTRLTVL.

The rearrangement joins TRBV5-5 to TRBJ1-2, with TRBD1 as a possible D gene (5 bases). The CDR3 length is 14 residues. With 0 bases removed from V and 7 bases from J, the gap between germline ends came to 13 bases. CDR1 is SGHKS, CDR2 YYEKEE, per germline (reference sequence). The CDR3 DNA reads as TGTGCCAGCAGCTTGGAGAGGGGACGGCTTGGCTACACCTTC. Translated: CASSLERGRLGYTF.

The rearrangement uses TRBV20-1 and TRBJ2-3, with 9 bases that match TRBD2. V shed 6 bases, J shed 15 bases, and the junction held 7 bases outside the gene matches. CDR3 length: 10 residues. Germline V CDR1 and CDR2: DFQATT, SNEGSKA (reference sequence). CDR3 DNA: TGCAGTGCGGGACTAGCCCCCCAATATTTT. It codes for CSAGLAPQYF.

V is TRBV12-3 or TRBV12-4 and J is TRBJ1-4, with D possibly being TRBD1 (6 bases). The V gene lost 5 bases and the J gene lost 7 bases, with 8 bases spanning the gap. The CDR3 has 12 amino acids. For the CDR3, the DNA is TGTGCCAGCAGTAGCAGGGGTGAAAAACTGTTTTTT. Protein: CASSSRGEKLFF.

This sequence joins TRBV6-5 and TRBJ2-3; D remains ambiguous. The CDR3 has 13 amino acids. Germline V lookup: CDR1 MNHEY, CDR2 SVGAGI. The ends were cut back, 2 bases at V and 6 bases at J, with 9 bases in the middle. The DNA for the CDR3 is TGTGCCAGCAGTTACGTGACGGAGGATACGCAGTATTTT. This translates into CASSYVTEDTQYF.

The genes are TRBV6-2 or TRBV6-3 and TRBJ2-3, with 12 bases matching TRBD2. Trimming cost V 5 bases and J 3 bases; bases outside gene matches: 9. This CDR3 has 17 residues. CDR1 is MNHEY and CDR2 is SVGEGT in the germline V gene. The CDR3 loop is CASSGRLAGAQTDTQYF. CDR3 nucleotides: TGTGCCAGCAGTGGGAGACTAGCGGGGGCTCAGACAGATACGCAGTATTTT.

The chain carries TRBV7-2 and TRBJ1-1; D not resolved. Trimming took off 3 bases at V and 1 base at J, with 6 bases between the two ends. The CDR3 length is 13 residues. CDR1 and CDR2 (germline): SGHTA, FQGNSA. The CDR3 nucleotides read TGTGCCAGCAGCTTTTCCGCGAACACTGAAGCTTTCTTT. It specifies CASSFSANTEAFF.

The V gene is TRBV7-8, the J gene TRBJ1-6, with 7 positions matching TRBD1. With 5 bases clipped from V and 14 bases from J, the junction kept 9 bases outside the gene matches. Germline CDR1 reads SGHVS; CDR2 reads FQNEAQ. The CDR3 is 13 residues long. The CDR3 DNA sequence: TGTGCCAGCAGCGCGGGACAGTCTGGGACCCTCCACTTT. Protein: CASSAGQSGTLHF.

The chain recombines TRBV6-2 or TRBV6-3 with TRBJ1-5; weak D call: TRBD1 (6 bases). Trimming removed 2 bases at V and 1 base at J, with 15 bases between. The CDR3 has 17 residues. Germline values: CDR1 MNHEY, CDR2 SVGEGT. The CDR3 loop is CASSYQQGKGSNQPQHF. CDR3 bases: TGTGCCAGCAGTTACCAACAGGGTAAGGGGAGCAATCAGCCCCAGCATTTT.

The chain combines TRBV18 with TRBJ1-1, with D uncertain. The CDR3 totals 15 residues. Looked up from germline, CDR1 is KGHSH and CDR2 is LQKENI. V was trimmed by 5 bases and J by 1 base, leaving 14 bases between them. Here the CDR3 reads CASSSGTYKNTEAFF. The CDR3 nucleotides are TGTGCCAGCTCATCAGGAACGTATAAGAACACTGAAGCTTTCTTT. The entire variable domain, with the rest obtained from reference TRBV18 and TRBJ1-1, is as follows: NAGVMQNPRHLVRRRGQEARLRCSPMKGHSHVYWYRQLPEEGLKFMVYLQKENIIDESGMPKERFSAEFPKEGPSILRIQQVVRGDSAAYFCASSSGTYKNTEAFFGQGTRLTVV.

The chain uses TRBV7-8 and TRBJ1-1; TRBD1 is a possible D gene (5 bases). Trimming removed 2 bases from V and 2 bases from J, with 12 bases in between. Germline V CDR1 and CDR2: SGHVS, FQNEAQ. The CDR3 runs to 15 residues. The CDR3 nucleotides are TGTGCCAGCAGCTTAAGGGACGGGGAAAACACTGAAGCTTTCTTT. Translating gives CASSLRDGENTEAFF.

CDR3 sequence: CAISELLGNTEAFF. The CDR3, as DNA: TGTGCCATCAGTGAGTTACTAGGGAACACTGAAGCTTTCTTT. V and J are TRBV10-3 and TRBJ1-1, with no clear D. Trimming shortened V by 1 base and J by 1 base, and 7 bases separated the two germline ends. CDR3 length equals 14 residues. Germline CDR1 reads ENHRY; CDR2 reads SYGVKD.